These 18 T cell receptor beta chains share one sample of origin, sequenced in a study of T cells in Graves' hyperthyroidism and ophthalmopathy. The source material, RNA transcripts, was used to amplify TCR beta CDR3 regions. Carried out on the TCR CDR3, a first-round RT-PCR used the HTBI primer set. TCRdb reprocessed the multiplex PCR reads via MiXCR and lists one record per CDR3 protein. The data show hundreds of thousands of distinct CDR3 sequences, with more than 15% seen just once and 3% to 4% held by the top ten. Sequencing used blood. The origin of the receptors is a middle-aged woman with Graves' ophthalmopathy.

The chain has TRBV30 and TRBJ2-2; D remains unclear. Germline CDR1 is GTSNPN and CDR2 is SVGIG (reference sequence). The CDR3 consists of 12 residues. The ends were cut back, 1 base at V and 8 bases at J, with 8 bases in the middle. The CDR3 sequence is CAWSDLVGELFF. The CDR3 region has the DNA TGTGCCTGGAGTGACCTGGTAGGGGAGCTGTTTTTT.

This clonotype was seen ten or more times. The chain links TRBV7-9 to TRBJ1-1; 8 bases are shared with TRBD1. Trimming at V came to 3 bases and at J to 0 bases, leaving 6 bases not matched to a gene. Germline V gene sequence: CDR1 SEHNR, CDR2 FQNEAQ (reference sequence). The CDR3 extends over 16 amino acids. This CDR3 is CASSFTRTGMNTEAFF. In DNA, the CDR3 is TGTGCCAGCAGCTTTACCAGGACAGGGATGAACACTGAAGCTTTCTTT.

This clonotype was seen repeatedly, ten times or more. Since a much larger clone is just one base distant, this may be a read error. The chain couples TRBV2 to TRBJ1-1, with a tentative D call TRBD1 (5 bases). CDR3 length equals 14 residues. V was trimmed by 6 bases and J by 11 bases, leaving 22 bases between them. CDR1 is SNHLY, CDR2 FYNNEI, per germline. CDR3: CASRTIQESPNAFF. CDR3 DNA sequence: TGTGCCAGCAGGACGATACAGGAGTCGCCCAACGCTTTCTTT.

The table lists this clonotype with a few counts. A read error may be the cause here, since a much bigger clone is one base away. The chain uses TRBV20-1 and TRBJ2-3, with TRBD2 matching 7 bases. The CDR3 is made up of 13 amino acids. Germline values: CDR1 DFQATT, CDR2 SNEGSKA (reference sequence). CDR3 nucleotide sequence: TGCGGTGCCGGCGCGGGGGTACCAGATACGCAGTATTTT. This codes for CGAGAGVPDTQYF.

This clonotype occurred many times. The chain couples TRBV3-1 to TRBJ2-1; TRBD1 agrees at 12 bases. With V trimmed by 1 base and J by 6 bases, 4 bases remained unmatched. Germline CDR1 LGHDT, CDR2 YNNKEL (reference sequence). The CDR3 spans 16 residues. CDR3 nucleotides: TGTGCCAGCAGCCAAGTCGGGACAGGGGGCGGCAATGAGCAGTTCTTC. Amino acids: CASSQVGTGGGNEQFF.

This clonotype has at least ten counts. J is TRBJ2-7 and V is TRBV2; D gene uncertain. This CDR3 contains 14 residues. Germline assignment: CDR1 SNHLY and CDR2 FYNNEI. Trimming shortened V by 6 bases and J by 2 bases, and 14 bases separated the two germline ends. CDR3 loop: CASSPQRFTYEQYF. The CDR3 DNA is TGTGCCAGCAGCCCGCAGAGATTCACCTACGAGCAGTACTTC.

This clonotype was counted only a few times. V and J are TRBV30 and TRBJ1-1; D uncertain. The CDR3 has 13 residues. The V gene lost 2 bases and the J gene lost 3 bases, with 10 bases spanning the gap. Germline values: CDR1 GTSNPN, CDR2 SVGIG (reference sequence). The CDR3 DNA follows: TGTGCCTGGAGTCTCCGGAGGGACACTGAAGCTTTCTTT. This gives the protein CAWSLRRDTEAFF.

This rearrangement joins TRBV6-1 to TRBJ2-3; the match to TRBD2 covers 7 bases. Germline V gene lookup returns CDR1 MNHNS and CDR2 SASEGT. V dropped 6 bases and J dropped 6; count of bases not matched to a gene: 9. The CDR3 is made up of 14 amino acids. The CDR3 nucleotides read TGTGCCAGCAGCAACGGGGCGGGAGAGGATACGCAGTATTTT. Its translation: CASSNGAGEDTQYF.

In this sample, this clonotype turned up a few times. The chain is built from TRBV4-1 and TRBJ1-1; 12 bases are a match to TRBD1. V shed 4 bases and J 10 bases; nucleotides not matched to a gene: 4. The CDR3 covers 13 residues. Germline V gene lookup returns CDR1 MGHRA and CDR2 YSYEKL. CDR3 residues: CASSPRDRGRAFF. DNA of the CDR3: TGCGCCAGCAGCCCCCGGGACAGGGGGCGAGCTTTCTTT.

This clonotype was found once. The chain uses TRBV7-8 and TRBJ1-5; TRBD1 matches 8 bases. CDR3 length: 14 amino acids. V dropped 4 bases and J dropped 11; count of bases not matched to a gene: 10. CDR1 is SGHVS and CDR2 is FQNEAQ in the germline V gene. This CDR3 is CASSSKGQDGTQHF. The CDR3 coding sequence is TGTGCCAGCAGCTCAAAGGGACAGGACGGGACCCAGCATTTT.

The sample holds many counts of this clonotype. The chain joins TRBV5-1 to TRBJ2-3, with D maybe TRBD2 (6 bases). The V end lost 3 bases, the J end lost 9 bases, and 23 bases lay between the germline ends. Germline values: CDR1 SGHRS, CDR2 YFSETQ. This CDR3 comprises 16 residues. CDR3 protein: CASSWRGTGDGGTQYF. The CDR3 region has the DNA TGCGCCAGCAGCTGGCGCGGGACGGGAGATGGTGGAACGCAGTATTTT.

This clonotype was picked up many times. J is TRBJ1-5 and V is TRBV2; 11 bases line up with TRBD1. CDR1 is SNHLY and CDR2 is FYNNEI in the germline V gene. The CDR3 extends over 14 amino acids. V shed 6 bases, J shed 5 bases, and the junction held 3 bases outside the gene matches. The chain's CDR3 is CASRGQGDYQPQHF. Written as DNA, the CDR3 is TGTGCCAGCAGGGGACAGGGGGACTATCAGCCCCAGCATTTT.

The sample holds a few counts of this clonotype. The V call is TRBV15, the J call TRBJ1-5; 7 bases agree with TRBD1. Germline values: CDR1 LNHNV, CDR2 YYDKDF (reference sequence). V lost 0 bases, J lost 4 bases, and 3 bases stayed unmatched. There are 15 residues in the CDR3. This CDR3 reads CATSRDGTANQPQHF. The CDR3 DNA reads as TGTGCCACCAGCAGAGACGGGACAGCGAATCAGCCCCAGCATTTT.

This clonotype occurred a few times. The chain employs TRBV20-1 and TRBJ1-3; 9 bases are a match to TRBD1. The germline V gene has CDR1 DFQATT and CDR2 SNEGSKA (reference sequence). With V trimmed by 6 bases and J by 7 bases, 7 bases remained unmatched. The CDR3 totals 13 residues. The CDR3 sequence is CSARKDRGNTIYF. The CDR3 DNA follows: TGCAGTGCAAGAAAGGACAGGGGTAACACCATATATTTT.

CDR3 residues: CSVDRLRGNYGYTF. Written as DNA, the CDR3 is TGCAGCGTCGACCGGCTCCGGGGTAACTATGGCTACACCTTC. This chain uses TRBV29-1 with TRBJ1-2, with unresolved D. Trimming left V 6 bases short and J 1 base short, with 15 bases between. CDR1 and CDR2 (germline): SQVTM, ANQGSEA. CDR3 length: 14 amino acids.

This clonotype has at least ten counts. This rearrangement joins TRBV6-2 or TRBV6-3 to TRBJ1-1, with unresolved D. This CDR3 has 12 amino acids. From germline, CDR1 is MNHEY and CDR2 SVGEGT. V lost 8 bases and J lost 3, with 10 bases in between. In DNA, the CDR3 is TGTGCCAGCGGCAGCTGGGACACTGAAGCTTTCTTT. Translated: CASGSWDTEAFF.

V gene TRBV6-2 or TRBV6-3 combines with J gene TRBJ2-5; 9 positions match TRBD1. This CDR3 contains 15 residues. The J segment lost 4 bases and the V segment lost 6 bases, leaving 9 bases of the junction unmatched. Germline values: CDR1 MNHEY, CDR2 SVGEGT. CDR3 region: CASRTTGQGLETQYF. CDR3 DNA: TGTGCCAGCAGGACGACGGGACAGGGCTTAGAGACCCAGTACTTC.

In this sample, this clonotype turned up many times. This chain uses TRBV15 with TRBJ2-6; D unclear. The ends were cut back, 5 bases at V and 1 base at J, with 9 bases in the middle. The CDR3 totals 15 residues. Germline lookup yields CDR1 LNHNV and CDR2 YYDKDF (reference sequence). The CDR3, as DNA: TGTGCCACCAGCGGCCCAACATCTGGGGCCAACGTCCTGACTTTC. Translation: CATSGPTSGANVLTF.